This is a list of T cell receptor beta chains from one sample in a study of PD-1 blockade in classical Hodgkin lymphoma. TCRdb's table, derived via immunoSEQ multiplex PCR, lists solely in-frame clones and lacks some. The sample records some 10,000 clones, over 65% being singletons. The sequenced sample was CD8+ T cells from blood, obtained before the fourth cycle of nivolumab. These receptors originate from a human donor with classical Hodgkin lymphoma. CDR3s include the opening cysteine and the closing phenylalanine or tryptophan. A D gene is named only where the DNA matches it firmly. The size of a clone is reported for some rows only, either as once, few or many, or as a class for expanded clones.

D gene	clone size	V gene	J gene	CDR3 DNA	CDR3 protein
NA	NA	TRBV6-6	TRBJ2-7	TGTGCCAGCAGTTATCGTCCGGAGGAGCAGTACTTC	CASSYRPEEQYF
NA	NA	TRBV7-9	TRBJ2-7	TGTGCCAGCAGCTTCCAGGGTCCAATCTACGAGCAGTACTTC	CASSFQGPIYEQYF
TRBD1	NA	TRBV7-9	TRBJ2-7	TGTGCCAGCAGCCACCCGGACAGGTACGAGCAGTACTTC	CASSHPDRYEQYF
NA	NA	TRBV30	TRBJ1-1	TGTGCCTGGACTCGGGCTTTGAACACTGAAGCTTTCTTT	CAWTRALNTEAFF
NA	NA	TRBV30	TRBJ2-7	TGTGCCTGGAGTGTGGGGGCAAGAAACGAGCAGTACTTC	CAWSVGARNEQYF
NA	NA	TRBV5-1	TRBJ2-7	TGCGCCAGCAGCTTGACCCGCGGGTCCTCCTACGAGCAGTACTTC	CASSLTRGSSYEQYF
NA	NA	TRBV9	TRBJ1-2	TGTGCCAGCAGCGTATCCTCGAACTATGGCTACACCTTC	CASSVSSNYGYTF
TRBD1	NA	TRBV19	TRBJ1-1	TGTGCCAGTAGTACTTATTCCAGGGGGCTCGAAGCTTTCTTT	CASSTYSRGLEAFF
NA	few	TRBV23-1	TRBJ1-3	TGCGCCAGCAGTCAATTCGTACGCAGGGGTTTT	CASSQFVRRGF
TRBD1	NA	TRBV4-3	TRBJ2-7	TGCGCCAGCAGCCAACATCCGGGACAGGGCTACGAGCAGTACTTC	CASSQHPGQGYEQYF
NA	NA	TRBV10-2	TRBJ1-5	TGCGCCAGCAGTGAGTCGAGAGATAGCAATCAGCCCCAGCATTTT	CASSESRDSNQPQHF
NA	NA	TRBV27	TRBJ2-1	TGTGCCAGCAGTCCTCCGGGAGTCTCCTACAATGAGCAGTTCTTC	CASSPPGVSYNEQFF
TRBD1	few	TRBV30	TRBJ2-7	TGTGCCTGGAAGACAGGGTACTACGAGCAGTACTTC	CAWKTGYYEQYF
NA	few	TRBV28	TRBJ2-1	TGTGCCAGCAGTTGGGGAGAGGGGAATGAGCAGTTCTTC	CASSWGEGNEQFF
NA	NA	TRBV19	TRBJ2-5	TGTGCCAGTAGTATGGTCCTAGGATGGGAGACCCAGTACTTC	CASSMVLGWETQYF
NA	few	TRBV27	TRBJ1-5	TGTGCCAGCAGTCTCGGGGGGTGGCAGCCCCAGCATTTT	CASSLGGWQPQHF
NA	NA	TRBV7-9	TRBJ2-7	TGTGCCAGCAGCCCATACGAGCAGTACTTC	CASSPYEQYF
NA	NA	TRBV27	TRBJ2-3	TGTGCCAGCAGTTCCCTAGGCCAAGCGCAGTATTTT	CASSSLGQAQYF
NA	NA	TRBV21-1	TRBJ2-2	TGTGCCGCCGGGCCAACCGGGGAGCTGTTTTTT	CAAGPTGELFF
NA	few	TRBV5-5	TRBJ1-3	TGTGCCAGCAGCTTGGAAGAAGCTGGAAACACCATATATTTT	CASSLEEAGNTIYF
NA	NA	TRBV7-9	TRBJ2-7	TGTGCCAGCAGCGCACAGGTCTCCTACGAGCAGTACTTC	CASSAQVSYEQYF
TRBD1	few	TRBV6-5	TRBJ1-1	TGTGCCAGCAGTCAGGGGGGTTTTACTGAAGCTTTCTTT	CASSQGGFTEAFF
NA	NA	TRBV27	TRBJ2-7	TGTGCCAGCAGTTTATATTCTAGTCGGAGAGAGCAGTACTTC	CASSLYSSRREQYF
NA	medium-sized	TRBV2	TRBJ2-7	TGTGCCAGCAGTAAGGCAGCAGATTCCTACGAGCAGTACTTC	CASSKAADSYEQYF
NA	NA	TRBV11-2	TRBJ1-3	TGTGCCAGCAGCCCACCCGTAGGCACCATATATTTT	CASSPPVGTIYF
TRBD1	NA	TRBV7-9	TRBJ2-5	TGTGCCAGCAGCCGAGGGACAGGGTCCACTCAGGGGACCCAGTACTTC	CASSRGTGSTQGTQYF
NA	few	TRBV4-2	TRBJ1-4	TGTGCCAGCAGCTCCGAGTGGAGGCCGGAAAAACTGTTTTTT	CASSSEWRPEKLFF
TRBD2	NA	TRBV9	TRBJ2-3	TGTGCCAGCAGCGTAGGAGGAGGACGGGGGGGCACAGATACGCAGTATTTT	CASSVGGGRGGTDTQYF
NA	NA	TRBV19	TRBJ1-5	TGTGCCAGTAGTATAAGTGGGTCTCAGCAGCAGCCCCAGCATTTT	CASSISGSQQQPQHF
NA	NA	TRBV6-5	TRBJ1-4	TGTGCCACCCCACGCCGAGTATTCCTTTTT	CATPRRVFLF
NA	NA	TRBV7-2	TRBJ2-1	TGTGCCAGCAGCTTAGACAGGGTCCCATACAATGAGCAGTTCTTC	CASSLDRVPYNEQFF
NA	NA	TRBV2	TRBJ2-6	TGTGCCAGCAGTTTCAGTATCGGGGCCTCTGGGGCCAACGTCCTGACTTTC	CASSFSIGASGANVLTF
NA	NA	TRBV18	TRBJ2-3	TGTGCCAGCTCACCGGAGACAGGGAGGCCAGATACGCAGTATTTT	CASSPETGRPDTQYF
TRBD1	few	TRBV15	TRBJ2-7	TGTGCCACCAGCAGAGGCCGACAGGGCCTGAAATACGAGCAGTACTTC	CATSRGRQGLKYEQYF
TRBD1	NA	TRBV7-6	TRBJ2-2	TGTGCCAGCACCGGGACAGGGGGGACGAACACCGGGGAGCTGTTTTTT	CASTGTGGTNTGELFF
TRBD2	NA	TRBV2	TRBJ2-1	TGTGCCACCCTTTCCGGGACTAGCGGGAGTAGAGAGCAGTTCTTC	CATLSGTSGSREQFF
NA	few	TRBV2	TRBJ2-1	TGTGCCAGCAGTCCTGGACTATACAATGAGCAGTTCTTC	CASSPGLYNEQFF
NA	NA	TRBV6-5	TRBJ2-7	TGTGCCAGCAGTTACTCGAGGAGCGGCTCCTACGAGCAGTACTTC	CASSYSRSGSYEQYF
TRBD2	NA	TRBV9	TRBJ2-2	TGTGCCAGCAGCGTGAGCGGGGGGCTGAACACCGGGGAGCTGTTTTTT	CASSVSGGLNTGELFF
NA	NA	TRBV7-8	TRBJ2-7	TGTGCCAGCAGCCTAGGTCTCGACGAGCAGTACTTC	CASSLGLDEQYF
NA	NA	TRBV28	TRBJ2-1	TGTGCCAGCAGTTTAGAGCGTTCTCTCCATGAGCAGTTCTTC	CASSLERSLHEQFF
NA	NA	TRBV9	TRBJ1-4	TGTGCCAGCAGCGTAGAGGACGGAAAACTGTTTTTT	CASSVEDGKLFF
NA	NA	TRBV20-1	TRBJ2-1	TGCAGTGCTGAGAGGAAGGAGCAGTTCTTC	CSAERKEQFF
NA	NA	TRBV6-6	TRBJ2-2	TGTGCCAGCAGTTACATTTCGACGGGGAGCACCGGGGAGCTGTTTTTT	CASSYISTGSTGELFF
NA	NA	TRBV28	TRBJ1-2	TGTGCCAGCAGTTTAACGACGGTCTCTTACTATGGCTACACCTTC	CASSLTTVSYYGYTF